This TCR beta chain originates from a study of T cells in Graves' hyperthyroidism and ophthalmopathy. General study points: Ophthalmopathy was model-predicted a median about six months pre-onset. Ophthalmopathy could be told apart from stable hyperthyroidism with a 13 V-J model. The majority of expanded thyroid clonotypes above 0.001 also appeared in blood.

Amplification of TCR beta CDR3 regions was performed using RNA transcripts as template. The HTBI primer set served for first-round RT-PCR of the TCR CDR3. TCRdb reanalysed the multiplex PCR reads using MiXCR and keeps one entry per CDR3 protein. Among approximately 370,000 distinct CDR3 sequences, about 18% were seen once, and the ten largest hold approximately 33%. Of note for this clonotype: Antigen specificity is unknown.

Germline V lookup: CDR1 SGHRS, CDR2 YFSETQ. V shed 1 base and J shed 3 bases, with 11 bases lying between them. This CDR3 spans 14 amino acids. The receptor comes from a woman in her 30s with Graves' hyperthyroidism that later progressed to Graves' ophthalmopathy. The rearrangement joins TRBV5-1 to TRBJ2-7, with D perhaps matching TRBD1 (5 bases). Sequenced input: blood. The CDR3 spells CASSLWGKSYEQYF. DNA for the CDR3: TGCGCCAGCAGCTTGTGGGGCAAAAGCTACGAGCAGTACTTC.